This T cell receptor (beta chain) was recorded in a study of identical twins (dated by TCRdb to about 2016). Broadly, across the study: TCR alpha and beta repertoires from monozygotic twins, unrelated adults of various ages and cord blood were deep-sequenced to test whether fetal clonotypes persist. Replicate twin experiments were performed at different times using different library preparation protocols to rule out contamination. Broader findings and caveats from the paper: A weaker excess of twin sharing was found in beta out-of-frame sequences because the signal-to-noise ratio was lowered by fewer shared sequences. Out-of-frame TCR alpha sharing in monozygotic twins was systematically underestimated by recombination models, whereas sharing between unrelated individuals was in agreement with the recombination models. Conclusions relied on cross-sectional statistical analysis, since the same donors could not be followed over many years. Compared with coincidental sharing between unrelated individuals, out-of-frame TCR alpha sequences shared between twins showed an excess of sequences with low generation probability. Abundant cord blood beta clonotypes had fewer insertions, young adult naive repertoires showed a similar but weaker trend, and memory repertoires showed no such trend. Zero-insertion analyses could be partly confounded by invariant T cells such as MAIT and iNKT, though diverse VJ usage argued against such confounding for most clonotypes.

The CDR3 goes from the cysteine to the phenylalanine over 14 residues. Here the CDR3 DNA is all that survives: 42 bases in frame from base 1. The junction shows trimming of 5 bases on V and 5 bases on J, plus 16 bases between the germline ends. The germline V gene (reference sequence) yields SEHNR for CDR1 and FQNEAQ for CDR2. This clonotype was found a few times. Its antigen remains undetermined. No per-base quality is available; no much larger clone lies one base away. The library came from 5' RACE. Sequencing used an Illumina HiSeq 2000. A universal primer binding site was added through template switching, and the final cDNA carried a unique molecular identifier so that TCR cDNA molecules could be counted accurately. Specific primers in the conserved constant-segment region were used to synthesize first-strand cDNA for the TCR alpha and beta chains. To control for contamination, every cDNA library was double barcoded, receiving both a SMART-Mk sample barcode and Illumina barcodes. TruSeq adapter sequences along with Illumina sample barcodes were introduced in two successive PCR steps. The TCR alpha and beta cDNA libraries were sequenced on the Illumina HiSeq platform using custom primers. Turning to the authors' computational methods: MiGEC was used to process raw reads and extract unique molecular identifiers, and MiXCR was used to find CDR3 positions. For each individual, recombination models were inferred using an EM algorithm with the repgenHMM and IGoR tools. Shared clonotype analysis was performed with the tcR package in R, normalizing sharing by the product of cloneset sizes. To study raw recombination free of thymic and clonal selection effects, out-of-frame nonproductive sequences were analyzed. The public reads were quality trimmed at Q25 with fastp and then assembled into clones with MiXCR by TCRdb, keeping productive beta chains. When rows share a CDR3 protein, they turn into one entry using the most common DNA and genes. For this entry, the V and J calls and clone size follow TCRdb and not the study's own pipeline. The sample profile shows 690,000 or so distinct CDR3 sequences; approximately 6% of them were found once. In total, the top ten clones hold approximately 1.6% of the sample.

Only healthy Caucasian donors were included. The researchers also sequenced three unrelated adults who were not twins: a male aged 18 to 30, a male aged 50 to 60, and a female aged 50 to 60. Miltenyi CD45RO+ enrichment and human naive T-cell isolation kits were used to isolate memory (CD45RO+) and naive T cells from PBMC. Sequenced material: naive T cells sorted from blood. The cell subset or site label for this specimen denotes: cells isolated with a human naive T-cell isolation kit. Recombination joined TRBV7-9 with TRBJ2-7; a weak D assignment points to TRBD2 (5 bases agree). This TCR was sampled from a man aged 18-30 years in good health. The CDR3 has the sequence CASSPKGGYDEQYF. The nucleotide sequence reads as follows: TGTGCCAGCAGCCCGAAGGGCGGGTACGACGAGCAGTACTTC.